This T cell receptor (beta chain) appears in the sequencing data of a study of shared clonotypes between healthy human individuals. Overall study results and limits: Clonotype sharing among the donors was expected to vary with sequencing depth. Non-shared clonotypes had lower generation probabilities than those shared by all four donors. Tissue TCR repertoires likely differ from these blood-only repertoires. Across four donors, naive CD4 shared approximately 4.5%, naive CD8 more than 3%, memory CD4 over 2%, memory CD8 0.4%.

As to this clone: Its antigen is unknown.

Sequenced by immunoSEQ multiplex PCR; TCRdb stores in-frame clones only, minus some. This table has some 1.5 million clones, 95% to 99% appearing once. The V end lost 0 bases, the J end lost 7 bases, and 15 bases lay between the germline ends. Germline values: CDR1 SNHLY, CDR2 FYNNEI. This CDR3 spans 16 amino acids. The clonotype originates from a man aged 30 to 45 in good health. The sample taken for sequencing was naive CD4+ T cells sorted from blood. Subset indicated: CD45RA+ positively selected. The chain has TRBV2 and TRBJ2-2; a possible D gene is TRBD2 (6 bases). CDR3 region: CASSEAGGRLGGELFF. CDR3 sequence (DNA): TGTGCCAGCAGTGAAGCTGGGGGAAGACTAGGCGGGGAGCTGTTTTTT.